Listed here are 24 T cell receptor beta chains from one sample, sequenced in a study of cytomegalovirus exposure and HLA in healthy donors. Some clones are missing from TCRdb's copy, which holds only in-frame ones; the method was immunoSEQ multiplex PCR. The repertoire holds 200,000 to 250,000 clones, with 80% to 90% as singletons. Sequenced: PBMCs. These receptors were taken from a man between 18 and 35 years old in good health and CMV-seronegative.

This clone was detected a few times. This chain uses TRBV4-3 with TRBJ1-5; no reliable D call. CDR3 size: 15 residues. Germline-derived CDR1 and CDR2 are LGHNA and YSLEER. The V and J ends lost 1 base and 6 bases respectively, with 13 bases between them. The chain's CDR3 is CASSQVPGSTQPQHF. The CDR3 DNA sequence: TGCGCCAGCAGCCAAGTCCCAGGCTCAACTCAGCCCCAGCATTTT.

This rearrangement joins TRBV20-1 to TRBJ1-3; no firm D call. Germline V gene sequence: CDR1 DFQATT, CDR2 SNEGSKA (reference sequence). This CDR3 contains 11 residues. Trimming pared 5 bases from V and 4 bases from J, leaving 6 bases between. CDR3 amino acids: CSAVRGNTIYF. In DNA, the CDR3 is TGCAGTGCTGTGCGGGGAAACACCATATATTTT.

This sequence joins TRBV6-5 and TRBJ1-1; D is undetermined. Germline V gene data show CDR1 as MNHEY and CDR2 as SVGAGI. CDR3 size: 13 residues. Trimming removed 0 bases at V and 2 bases at J, with 4 bases between. CDR3: CASSYSLNTEAFF. The DNA for the CDR3 is TGTGCCAGCAGTTACTCACTTAACACTGAAGCTTTCTTT.

This sequence joins TRBV28 and TRBJ2-5; 11 nucleotides match TRBD2. CDR3 length equals 16 residues. V gave up 3 bases and J gave up 3 bases; unmatched junction bases: 6. Germline CDR1 reads MDHEN; CDR2 reads SYDVKM. The CDR3 coding sequence is TGTGCCAGCAGTTTCCGTCCTAGCGGGAGGAAAGAGACCCAGTACTTC. It codes for CASSFRPSGRKETQYF.

This clone has ten or more counts. V usage is TRBV25-1 and J usage is TRBJ2-7; a weak D match, TRBD2 (6 bases). Trimming cost V 3 bases and J 3 bases, with 12 bases left between them. Germline V gene data show CDR1 as MGHDK and CDR2 as SYGVNS. The CDR3 is 14 amino acids. The CDR3 here is CASSDAGLVYEQYF. The CDR3 nucleotides are TGTGCCAGCAGTGATGCGGGATTGGTCTACGAGCAGTACTTC.

The gene calls are TRBV9 and TRBJ2-2, with a weak D call TRBD2 (5 bases). CDR1 is SGDLS, CDR2 YYNGEE, per germline. This CDR3 spans 14 amino acids. Trimming removed 4 bases from V and 1 base from J, with 8 bases in between. CDR3 sequence: CASSIGMNTGELFF. CDR3 sequence (DNA): TGTGCCAGCAGCATCGGGATGAACACCGGGGAGCTGTTTTTT.

The genes are TRBV27 and TRBJ2-7; 9 bases fit TRBD1. This CDR3 has 14 residues. Looked up from germline, CDR1 is MNHEY and CDR2 is SMNVEV (reference sequence). J was trimmed by 3 bases and V by 3 bases; bases with no gene match: 3. For the CDR3, the DNA is TGTGCCAGCAGTTTGCAGGACAGGGGCTACGAGCAGTACTTC. It translates to CASSLQDRGYEQYF.

V gene TRBV28 combines with J gene TRBJ2-2; D perhaps matches TRBD2 (6 bases). Germline assignment: CDR1 MDHEN and CDR2 SYDVKM. The CDR3 extends over 16 amino acids. V lost 4 bases, J lost 5 bases, and 17 bases lay in between. CDR3 amino acids: CASSYGRLVRTGELFF. The CDR3 DNA follows: TGTGCCAGCAGTTATGGGAGACTAGTAAGAACCGGGGAGCTGTTTTTT.

The V call is TRBV29-1, the J call TRBJ2-2, with a weak D call TRBD1 (5 bases). V gave up 4 bases and J gave up 1 base, with 7 bases separating them. Germline V gene lookup returns CDR1 SQVTM and CDR2 ANQGSEA. This CDR3 spans 13 amino acids. Written as DNA, the CDR3 is TGCAGCGTTGGACAGAGGAACACCGGGGAGCTGTTTTTT. This codes for CSVGQRNTGELFF.

The chain is built from TRBV11-2 and TRBJ2-1; 12 bases agree with TRBD1. Germline assignment: CDR1 SGHAT and CDR2 FQNNGV. V dropped 4 bases and J dropped 1; count of bases not matched to a gene: 2. The CDR3 sequence is 16 residues long. The CDR3 region has the DNA TGTGCCAGCAGCTCGGGACAGGGGGCTTCCTACAATGAGCAGTTCTTC. This codes for CASSSGQGASYNEQFF.

The chain links TRBV30 to TRBJ1-6; D remains ambiguous. V was cut by 1 base and J by 4 bases, with 20 bases left in between. There are 18 residues in the CDR3. Germline V CDR1 and CDR2: GTSNPN, SVGIG (reference sequence). The CDR3 loop reads CAWSALATAGRYNSPLHF. The CDR3 region has the DNA TGTGCCTGGAGTGCCCTCGCGACGGCGGGAAGATATAATTCACCCCTCCACTTT.

The chain carries TRBV29-1 and TRBJ2-6; a possible D gene is TRBD1 (5 bases). The CDR3 spans 15 residues. The V and J ends lost 4 bases and 0 bases respectively, with 10 bases between them. Germline V gene sequence: CDR1 SQVTM, CDR2 ANQGSEA. CDR3 DNA: TGCAGCGTTGGACAGATCCTCTCTGGGGCCAACGTCCTGACTTTC. It specifies CSVGQILSGANVLTF.

V is TRBV19 and J is TRBJ1-5, with a possible D match to TRBD1 (6 bases). The V end was cut by 9 bases, the J end by 5 bases, with 14 bases between. Germline values: CDR1 LNHDA, CDR2 SQIVND (reference sequence). This CDR3 is built from 13 residues. This CDR3 reads CASDTTGYQPQHF. The CDR3 bases are TGTGCCAGCGATACTACAGGGTATCAGCCCCAGCATTTT.

This chain joins TRBV19 and TRBJ2-7; 8 bases align to TRBD1. The V segment lost 6 bases and the J segment 3 bases; nucleotides outside the gene matches: 7. Germline CDR1 LNHDA, CDR2 SQIVND (reference sequence). This CDR3 contains 14 residues. In DNA form, the CDR3 reads TGTGCCAGTAGAACCGGGACAGGAGTCTACGAGCAGTACTTC. It translates to CASRTGTGVYEQYF.

The chain employs TRBV6-1 and TRBJ1-5; D unresolved. CDR3 length: 13 residues. The germline gives CDR1 MNHNS, CDR2 SASEGT. Trimming removed 2 bases from V and 6 bases from J, with 8 bases in between. CDR3 nucleotide sequence: TGTGCCAGCAGTGAAAATCGTGTTCAGCCCCAGCATTTT. Protein product: CASSENRVQPQHF.

The V gene is TRBV4-3, the J gene TRBJ2-1; 10 nucleotides align to TRBD2. Germline V gene sequence: CDR1 LGHNA, CDR2 YSLEER. CDR3 size: 18 residues. V lost 1 base and J lost 1; bases outside the gene matches: 7. The CDR3 region has the DNA TGCGCCAGCAGCCAAGTTGATAGCGGGAGGATGTCCTACAATGAGCAGTTCTTC. Its protein product is CASSQVDSGRMSYNEQFF.

The CDR3 sequence is CASSSPGENTEAFF. The CDR3 nucleotides read TGTGCCAGCAGTTCACCGGGGGAAAACACTGAAGCTTTCTTT. The chain combines TRBV28 with TRBJ1-1; maybe TRBD1 (5 bases). The CDR3 consists of 14 residues. V dropped 4 bases and J dropped 2 bases, with 11 bases sitting between them. CDR1 is MDHEN and CDR2 is SYDVKM in the germline V gene.

The rearrangement joins TRBV4-1 to TRBJ2-2; 9 nucleotides line up with TRBD2. The CDR3 runs to 16 residues. V was clipped by 3 bases and J by 7 bases; unmatched bases: 9. The germline CDR1 and CDR2 sequences are MGHRA and YSYEKL. Written as DNA, the CDR3 is TGCGCCAGCAGCCAGTGGACGGCGGGGGGGCACGGGGAGCTGTTTTTT. Its protein product is CASSQWTAGGHGELFF.

The chain uses TRBV27 and TRBJ2-1; 12 bases fit TRBD2. V lost 4 bases and J lost 8; bases outside the gene matches: 6. In germline, CDR1 is MNHEY, CDR2 SMNVEV (reference sequence). The CDR3 covers 15 residues. DNA of the CDR3: TGTGCCAGCAGTTCACAACTAGCGGGGGGTGATGAGCAGTTCTTC. The encoded protein is CASSSQLAGGDEQFF.

The gene calls are TRBV6-6 and TRBJ1-1, with D unresolved. Trimming removed 0 bases from V and 1 base from J, with 9 bases in between. This CDR3 has 15 amino acids. Germline loops: CDR1 MNHNY, CDR2 SVGAGI (reference sequence). The CDR3 region is CASSYSAERNTEAFF. CDR3 in DNA: TGTGCCAGCAGTTACTCCGCAGAAAGGAACACTGAAGCTTTCTTT.

The chain links TRBV25-1 to TRBJ2-2; TRBD2 aligns across 8 bases. Germline loops: CDR1 MGHDK, CDR2 SYGVNS. V lost 7 bases to trimming and J lost 5 bases; unmatched junction nucleotides: 15. The CDR3 loop spans 17 amino acids. Here the CDR3 reads CASKSSQSAGGTGELFF. CDR3 nucleotides: TGTGCCAGCAAATCGTCTCAGTCTGCGGGGGGAACCGGGGAGCTGTTTTTT.

This sequence joins TRBV27 and TRBJ2-7, with D uncertain. CDR1 is MNHEY and CDR2 is SMNVEV in the germline V gene (reference sequence). The CDR3 consists of 14 residues. Trimming left V 6 bases short and J 6 bases short, with 18 bases between. The DNA of the CDR3 is TGTGCCAGCAGCTCCGGGTTAACCCCGGGCGAGCAGTACTTC. The encoded protein is CASSSGLTPGEQYF.

This sequence joins TRBV7-9 and TRBJ2-1; 9 nucleotides align to TRBD1. CDR1 and CDR2 (germline): SEHNR, FQNEAQ (reference sequence). With 4 bases clipped from V and 0 bases from J, the junction kept 1 base outside the gene matches. This CDR3 contains 15 residues. The CDR3 nucleotides are TGTGCCAGCAGCTGGGGACAGGGCTCCTACAATGAGCAGTTCTTC. Protein product: CASSWGQGSYNEQFF.

This clone was detected once. The chain is built from TRBV7-9 and TRBJ1-6, with 7 bases matching TRBD1. V was pared by 1 base and J by 8 bases, with 8 bases of the junction left unmatched. This CDR3 has 16 amino acids. The germline gives CDR1 SEHNR, CDR2 FQNEAQ (reference sequence). As DNA, the CDR3 is TGTGCCAGCAGCTTAGGGTCGGGCAGGGGGGATTCACCCCTCCACTTT. Its protein is CASSLGSGRGDSPLHF.